The 25 T cell receptor beta chains reported below all come from one sample, sequenced in a study of regulatory T cells in long-lasting Graves disease. The authors built TCR beta libraries using iRepertoire HTBI primers and Arm-PCR of CDR3 regions. From the multiplex PCR reads, TCRdb called clonotypes with MiXCR, one entry per CDR3 protein. This table holds roughly 430,000 distinct CDR3 sequences, roughly a fifth found once. The time point here: persistent/refractory GD, antithyroid drugs over 5 years with positive TRAb. The TCR library used RNA extracted from PBMCs. Sequencing was performed on peripheral blood mononuclear cells (PBMCs), taken when the disease was refractory, from a patient treated with antithyroid drugs. The receptors here all came from a female donor with Graves disease.

This clonotype came up many times. The V gene is TRBV28, the J gene TRBJ2-7, with TRBD2 matching over 11 bases. CDR1 and CDR2 from the germline V gene are MDHEN and SYDVKM. V gave up 6 bases and J gave up 3 bases; unmatched junction bases: 7. The length of the CDR3 is 15 residues. CDR3 coding DNA: TGTGCCAGCAGCCCGACGGGACTAGCGGTCTACGAGCAGTACTTC. It is translated as CASSPTGLAVYEQYF.

This clonotype was counted at least ten times. This chain links TRBV27 with TRBJ1-5; D uncertain. Between the trimmed V and J ends, which lost 2 bases and 3 bases, there was a span of 11 bases. The length of the CDR3 is 15 residues. Germline loops: CDR1 MNHEY, CDR2 SMNVEV (reference sequence). DNA of the CDR3: TGTGCCAGCAGTTTAAGTCCATCCCTCAATCAGCCCCAGCATTTT. Amino acid sequence: CASSLSPSLNQPQHF.

There are a few counts of this clonotype. The chain carries TRBV4-1 and TRBJ2-7, with TRBD2 as a possible D gene (6 bases). There are 15 residues in the CDR3. V gave up 0 bases and J gave up 4 bases, with 13 bases separating them. The germline CDR1 and CDR2 sequences are MGHRA and YSYEKL. CDR3 sequence: CASSQDPGDVYEQYF. The CDR3 region has the DNA TGCGCCAGCAGCCAAGATCCGGGAGACGTGTACGAGCAGTACTTC.

This clonotype showed up many times. This chain links TRBV10-3 with TRBJ2-5; a weak D match, TRBD2 (6 bases). The CDR3 extends over 13 amino acids. Trimming pared 7 bases from V and 4 bases from J, leaving 13 bases between. The germline V gene has CDR1 ENHRY and CDR2 SYGVKD. The CDR3 reads CAIKEEGGETQYF. The CDR3 bases are TGTGCCATCAAAGAGGAGGGTGGAGAGACCCAGTACTTC.

This clonotype was found many times. The chain is built from TRBV7-2 and TRBJ2-5; the D is unclear. Germline V gene data show CDR1 as SGHTA and CDR2 as FQGNSA. V was shortened by 0 bases and J by 1 base, with 9 bases between the two germline ends. The CDR3 runs 15 residues. CDR3 nucleotides: TGTGCCAGCAGCTTAGCCAACAGAATCCAAGAGACCCAGTACTTC. As protein: CASSLANRIQETQYF.

In this sample, this clonotype turned up many times. The rearrangement links TRBV20-1 to TRBJ1-1; no reliable D call. Germline CDR1 is DFQATT and CDR2 is SNEGSKA (reference sequence). Trimming pared 0 bases from V and 3 bases from J, leaving 8 bases between. The CDR3 sequence is 13 residues long. The CDR3 reads CSARESADTEAFF. CDR3 in DNA: TGCAGTGCTAGAGAATCGGCTGACACTGAAGCTTTCTTT.

This clonotype showed up just a few times. V is TRBV3-1 and J is TRBJ2-7; 10 nucleotides align to TRBD1. V shed 4 bases and J 4 bases; nucleotides not matched to a gene: 10. This CDR3 comprises 16 residues. From germline, CDR1 is LGHDT and CDR2 YNNKEL (reference sequence). The CDR3, as DNA: TGTGCCAGCAGCCGGTACTGGGGACAGGGGTCGTACGAGCAGTACTTC. Translating gives CASSRYWGQGSYEQYF.

Regarding this clonotype: A much larger clone is a single base away; this may be a read error. The chain employs TRBV11-2 and TRBJ2-2, with TRBD2 matching 10 bases. Germline assignment: CDR1 SGHAT and CDR2 FQNNGV. The CDR3 covers 20 residues. The CDR3 loop is CASSLDPVSGRPSYTGELLF. CDR3 sequence (DNA): TGTGCCAGCAGCTTAGATCCTGTTAGCGGGAGGCCCAGTTACACCGGGGAGCTGCTTTTT.

This clonotype occurred a few times. The chain couples TRBV30 to TRBJ1-5; a weak D match, TRBD1 (5 bases). The CDR3 contains 14 residues. Germline V gene data show CDR1 as GTSNPN and CDR2 as SVGIG (reference sequence). The ends were cut back, 1 base at V and 0 bases at J, with 7 bases in the middle. The CDR3 loop reads CAWSGDGSNQPQHF. The CDR3 bases are TGTGCCTGGAGTGGGGACGGTAGCAATCAGCCCCAGCATTTT. Variable domain in full (rest from reference TRBV30 and TRBJ1-5): SQTIHQWPATLVQPVGSPLSLECTVEGTSNPNLYWYRQAAGRGLQLLFYSVGIGQISSEVPQNLSASRPQDRQFILSSKKLLLSDSGFYLCAWSGDGSNQPQHFGDGTRLSIL.

This clonotype came up a few times. CDR3 sequence: CASSLGPAARGGYTF. Here the CDR3 DNA reads TGTGCCAGCAGCTTGGGGCCCGCCGCACGGGGCGGCTACACCTTC. The chain employs TRBV5-6 and TRBJ1-2; possibly TRBD1 for D (5 bases). CDR1 and CDR2 from the germline V gene are SGHDT and YYEEEE. The V end was cut by 0 bases, the J end by 8 bases, with 17 bases between. This CDR3 region has 15 residues.

The chain links TRBV4-1 to TRBJ1-3, with D hard to call. The CDR3 is made up of 15 amino acids. Per germline, CDR1 MGHRA and CDR2 YSYEKL. Trimming cost V 1 base and J 4 bases, with 11 bases left between them. The CDR3 spells CASSQVLERGNTIYF. CDR3 DNA sequence: TGCGCCAGCAGCCAAGTCTTGGAGAGAGGAAACACCATATATTTT.

This clonotype was counted many times. The J gene is TRBJ1-5, the V gene TRBV2; TRBD1 matches at 9 bases. J was trimmed by 7 bases and V by 6 bases; bases with no gene match: 7. Germline V gene data show CDR1 as SNHLY and CDR2 as FYNNEI. The CDR3 runs to 14 residues. The chain's CDR3 is CASRPDRGRQPQHF. DNA for the CDR3: TGTGCCAGCAGGCCGGACAGGGGACGACAGCCCCAGCATTTT.

Many counts were recorded for this clonotype. This chain connects TRBV28 to TRBJ2-7, with 7 bases lining up with TRBD1. V shed 3 bases, J shed 1 base, and the junction held 9 bases outside the gene matches. Germline assignment: CDR1 MDHEN and CDR2 SYDVKM. The CDR3 contains 16 residues. This chain's CDR3 is CASSFAWPGGSYEQYF. For the CDR3, the DNA is TGTGCCAGCAGTTTCGCGTGGCCAGGGGGATCCTACGAGCAGTACTTC.

This clonotype was recorded many times. The rearrangement joins TRBV29-1 to TRBJ2-7; maybe TRBD1 (5 bases). V lost 6 bases to trimming and J lost 3 bases, with 12 bases between them. This CDR3 is 12 amino acids long. CDR1 is SQVTM, CDR2 ANQGSEA, per germline. The CDR3 protein is CSVLGDIYEQYF. CDR3 bases: TGCAGCGTGTTAGGGGATATCTACGAGCAGTACTTC.

This clonotype was counted a few times. This sequence joins TRBV6-2 or TRBV6-3 and TRBJ2-1, with 7 bases matching TRBD1. J was trimmed by 9 bases and V by 3 bases; bases with no gene match: 8. The V gene's germline CDR1 is MNHEY and CDR2 SVGEGT. The CDR3 consists of 14 residues. CDR3 sequence reads: CASSYWQGDVEQFF. The CDR3 bases are TGTGCCAGCAGTTATTGGCAGGGGGATGTTGAGCAGTTCTTC.

The CDR3 DNA reads TGTGCCACCAGCAAGCCAGGCTACGAGCAGTACTTC. This encodes CATSKPGYEQYF. The chain employs TRBV15 and TRBJ2-7, with D unresolved. Germline V gene sequence: CDR1 LNHNV, CDR2 YYDKDF (reference sequence). The CDR3 is 12 residues long. Trimming removed 4 bases from V and 3 bases from J, with 7 bases in between.

On this clonotype: This may stem from a read error, because a much larger clone lies one nucleotide away. The missing conserved phenylalanine or tryptophan at the end of this CDR3 makes a read error likely. The chain is built from TRBV11-2 and TRBJ1-2; tentatively, D is TRBD1 (6 bases). V was cut by 1 base and J by 0 bases, with 21 bases left in between. The CDR3 runs to 19 residues. CDR1 and CDR2 from the germline V gene are SGHAT and FQNNGV. DNA for the CDR3: TGTGCCAGCAGCTTAGGGGGCAGGCGGGGGGGGCCTACTAACTATGGCTACACCTCC. It codes for CASSLGGRRGGPTNYGYTS.

In this sample, this clonotype turned up many times. The chain links TRBV3-1 to TRBJ1-1, with D unresolved. This CDR3 spans 14 amino acids. V was pared by 1 base and J by 5 bases, with 11 bases between. The V gene's germline CDR1 is LGHDT and CDR2 YNNKEL (reference sequence). CDR3 DNA: TGTGCCAGCAGCCAAGGAGTTAAAGGGACTGAAGCTTTCTTT. Its translation: CASSQGVKGTEAFF. The complete variable domain, with remaining parts taken from reference TRBV3-1 and TRBJ1-1, reads DTAVSQTPKYLVTQMGNDKSIKCEQNLGHDTMYWYKQDSKKFLKIMFSYNNKELIINETVPNRFSPKSPDKAHLNLHINSLELGDSAVYFCASSQGVKGTEAFFGQGTRLTVV.

As DNA, the CDR3 is TGTGCCAGCAGTTTCCCCCGACTAGCGCGTGAAAACACAGATACGCAGTATTTT. This sequence encodes CASSFPRLARENTDTQYF. The chain couples TRBV28 to TRBJ2-3, with TRBD2 matching over 8 bases. The CDR3 consists of 18 residues. Looked up from germline, CDR1 is MDHEN and CDR2 is SYDVKM. J was trimmed by 2 bases and V by 3 bases; bases with no gene match: 13.

V and J are TRBV7-8 and TRBJ2-7, with TRBD1 matching 7 bases. The V and J ends lost 5 bases and 4 bases, in that order; junction bases with no gene match: 8. CDR1 and CDR2 (germline): SGHVS, FQNEAQ. The CDR3 consists of 14 residues. For the CDR3, the DNA is TGTGCCAGCAGCCGTTTGGGACAGAAATACGAGCAGTACTTC. Translating gives CASSRLGQKYEQYF.

This clonotype was recorded many times. The V and J genes are TRBV12-3 or TRBV12-4 and TRBJ2-5; D possibly corresponds to TRBD1 (6 bases). This CDR3 region has 14 residues. V gave up 5 bases and J gave up 1 base, with 11 bases separating them. This CDR3 reads CASSALRGQETQYF. The CDR3, as DNA: TGTGCCAGCAGTGCCCTCAGGGGCCAAGAGACCCAGTACTTC.

With regard to this clonotype: The junction differs from germline at one of its ends, possibly a read error. This chain connects TRBV27 to TRBJ2-7, with 8 bases fitting TRBD2. The CDR3 is 14 residues long. Germline CDR1 MNHEY, CDR2 SMNVEV (reference sequence). CDR3 DNA: TGTCCCAGCAGTTTACGGGGGGGCGTGTCGGTGCAGTACTTC. Protein product: CPSSLRGGVSVQYF.

The V gene is TRBV4-1, the J gene TRBJ2-7; 7 bases agree with TRBD2. The CDR3 totals 14 residues. V trimming: 1 base; J trimming: 5 bases; junction bases outside the gene matches: 5. The germline gives CDR1 MGHRA, CDR2 YSYEKL. CDR3 sequence (DNA): TGCGCCAGCAGCCAAGGAGGCGGGAGCAACGAGCAGTACTTC. Translating it yields CASSQGGGSNEQYF.

V and J are TRBV5-1 and TRBJ2-5; D gene uncertain. The end of the DNA is better explained by TRBJ2-1, so the J call may be wrong. Germline V gene lookup returns CDR1 SGHRS and CDR2 YFSETQ. The CDR3 consists of 15 residues. The CDR3 here is CASSSVRSSRNEQFF. The DNA of the CDR3 is TGCGCCAGCAGCTCCGTCCGCAGTAGCCGCAATGAGCAGTTCTTC.

This clonotype was seen ten or more times. The chain uses TRBV24-1 and TRBJ2-2, with 8 bases that match TRBD1. Germline trimming cut 10 bases from V and 0 bases from J; bases unmatched to any gene: 6. From germline, CDR1 is KGHDR and CDR2 SFDVKD. This CDR3 has 15 amino acids. The CDR3, as DNA: TGTGCCACGGGTCTGGGACAGGCGAACACCGGGGAGCTGTTTTTT. This sequence encodes CATGLGQANTGELFF.